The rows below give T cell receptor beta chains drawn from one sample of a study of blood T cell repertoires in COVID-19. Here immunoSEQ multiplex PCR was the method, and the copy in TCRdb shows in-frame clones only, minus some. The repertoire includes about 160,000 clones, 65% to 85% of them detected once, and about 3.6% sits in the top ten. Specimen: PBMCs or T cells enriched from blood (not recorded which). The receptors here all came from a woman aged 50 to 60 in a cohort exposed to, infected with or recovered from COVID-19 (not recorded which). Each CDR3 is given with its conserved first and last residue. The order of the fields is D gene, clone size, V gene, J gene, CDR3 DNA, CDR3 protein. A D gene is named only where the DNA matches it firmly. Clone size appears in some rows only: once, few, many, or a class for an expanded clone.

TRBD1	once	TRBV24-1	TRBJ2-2	TGTGCCACCGGCGGGGACAGGGAGAACACCGGGGAGCTGTTTTTT	CATGGDRENTGELFF
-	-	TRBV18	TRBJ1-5	TGTGCCAGCTCACCATCGGGGTGGGGTGGCAATCAGCCCCAGCATTTT	CASSPSGWGGNQPQHF
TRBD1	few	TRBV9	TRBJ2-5	TGTGCCAGCAACCCGACAGGGGCAGAGACCCAGTACTTC	CASNPTGAETQYF
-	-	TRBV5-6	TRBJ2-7	TGTGCCAGCAGCTTGGCCTTGGCAGGGGGGATCTCCTACGAGCAGTACTTC	CASSLALAGGISYEQYF
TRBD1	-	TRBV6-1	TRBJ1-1	TGTGCCAGCAGTAGACAGGGGGACACTGAAGCTTTCTTT	CASSRQGDTEAFF
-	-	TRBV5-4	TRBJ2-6	TGTGCCAGCAGCTTGGTATCTGGGGCCAACGTCCTGACTTTC	CASSLVSGANVLTF
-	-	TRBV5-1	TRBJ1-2	TGCGCCAGCAGCTTGGGGCAGGGTAAAGGAGGCTACACCTTC	CASSLGQGKGGYTF
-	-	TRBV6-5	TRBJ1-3	TGTGCCAGCACGCAAGGGGACACCATATATTTT	CASTQGDTIYF
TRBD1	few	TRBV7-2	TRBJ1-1	TGTGCCAGCAGCTCTCAGGGGGTTGGCACTGAAGCTTTCTTT	CASSSQGVGTEAFF
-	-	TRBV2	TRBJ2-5	TGTGCCAGCAGCTCCACAGGGAACCAAGAGACCCAGTACTTC	CASSSTGNQETQYF
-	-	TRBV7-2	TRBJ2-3	TGTGCCAGCAACCTTTCAGGGAGGCTCACAGATACGCAGTATTTT	CASNLSGRLTDTQYF
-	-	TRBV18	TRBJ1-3	TGTGCCAGCTCACCACCGGTTCGCAGGGGCTCTGGAAACACCATATATTTT	CASSPPVRRGSGNTIYF
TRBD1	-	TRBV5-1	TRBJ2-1	TGCGCCAGCAGCTTCAACAGGGGCTACAATGAGCAGTTCTTC	CASSFNRGYNEQFF
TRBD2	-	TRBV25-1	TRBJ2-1	TGTGCCAGCAGTGAATCCCTAGCGGGAGGCAGGGGCAATGAGCAGTTCTTC	CASSESLAGGRGNEQFF
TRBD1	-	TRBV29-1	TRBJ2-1	TGCAGCGTTGAAAAAATCGGGACAGTCTACAATGAGCAGTTCTTC	CSVEKIGTVYNEQFF
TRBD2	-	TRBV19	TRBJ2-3	TGTGCCAGTAGTATCCTCGGACTAGCGGGGATCATAGCAGATACGCAGTATTTT	CASSILGLAGIIADTQYF
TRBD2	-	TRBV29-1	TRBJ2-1	TGCAGCGTTGGGACTAGCTTCGATGAGCAGTTCTTC	CSVGTSFDEQFF
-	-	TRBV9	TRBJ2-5	TGTGCCAGCAGCGCCCCTGGACAGTTAGAGACCCAGTACTTC	CASSAPGQLETQYF
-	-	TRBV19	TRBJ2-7	TGTGCCAGTAGTATAGGTCACCCGGTTTACGAGCAGTACTTC	CASSIGHPVYEQYF
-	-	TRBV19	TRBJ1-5	TGTGCCAGTAGAGTTGGGCAGAGCTACAATCAGCCCCAGCATTTT	CASRVGQSYNQPQHF
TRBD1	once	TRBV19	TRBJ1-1	TGTGCCAGTAGTATCGGGACAGGGGGCTGGAGAATGAACACTGAAGCTTTCTTT	CASSIGTGGWRMNTEAFF
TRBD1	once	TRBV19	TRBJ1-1	TGTGCCAGTAGTATAACGGGACAGCGAGGGACCACTGAAGCTTTCTTT	CASSITGQRGTTEAFF
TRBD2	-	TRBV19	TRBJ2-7	TGTGCCAGTAGTATCAACGGCGGGAGGATCTACGAGCAGTACTTC	CASSINGGRIYEQYF
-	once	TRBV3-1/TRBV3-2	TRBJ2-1	TGTGCCAGCAGCCTCCCCTGGGGGACTTCCTACAATGAGCAGTTCTTC	CASSLPWGTSYNEQFF
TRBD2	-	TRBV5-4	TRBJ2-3	TGTGCCAGCAGCGGGAAGACCGGGACTAGGGAATTCAATACGCAGTATTTT	CASSGKTGTREFNTQYF
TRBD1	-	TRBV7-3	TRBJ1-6	TGTGCCAGCAGCTTCCGGGGACAGAAAAATTCACCCCTCCACTTT	CASSFRGQKNSPLHF
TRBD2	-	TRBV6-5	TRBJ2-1	TGTGCCAGCACAGGCGGGGGGGGCAATGAGCAGTTCTTC	CASTGGGGNEQFF
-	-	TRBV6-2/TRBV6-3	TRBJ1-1	TGTGCCAGCAGTCAGGACGGGACACCGAACACTGAAGCTTTCTTT	CASSQDGTPNTEAFF
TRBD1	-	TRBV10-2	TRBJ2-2	TGCGCCAGCAAGGACAGGGGGGATACCGGGGAGCTGTTTTTT	CASKDRGDTGELFF
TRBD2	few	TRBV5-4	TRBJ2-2	TGTGCCAGCAGCTTGGGAGCTAGCGGGGGTTACACCGGGGAGCTGTTTTTT	CASSLGASGGYTGELFF
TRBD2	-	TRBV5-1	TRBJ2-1	TGCGCCAGCAGCCCGGAAAGCGGGAGCGAGGTTGAGCAGTTCTTC	CASSPESGSEVEQFF
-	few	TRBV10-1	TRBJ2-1	TGCGCCAGCACTCCCGGTCTAGAGACTAATGAGCAGTTCTTC	CASTPGLETNEQFF
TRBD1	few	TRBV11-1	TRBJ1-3	TGTGCCAGCAGCTTCCTCACAGGGGACTCTGGAAACACCATATATTTT	CASSFLTGDSGNTIYF
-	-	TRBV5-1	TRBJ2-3	TGCGCCAGCAGCTTCGGAGCGGACACAGATACGCAGTATTTT	CASSFGADTDTQYF
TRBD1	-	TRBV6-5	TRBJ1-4	TGTGCCAGCAGTTACAGGGGGCTTAATGAAAAACTGTTTTTT	CASSYRGLNEKLFF
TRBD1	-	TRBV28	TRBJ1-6	TGTGCCAGCAGTTTATCCCCAGGGGGGAATAATTCACCCCTCCACTTT	CASSLSPGGNNSPLHF
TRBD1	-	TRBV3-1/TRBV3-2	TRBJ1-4	TGTGCCAGCAGCCAAGACGCAGGGACAGGGAACGAAAAACTGTTTTTT	CASSQDAGTGNEKLFF
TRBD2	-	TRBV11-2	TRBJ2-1	TGTGCCAGCAGCTCGGGACTAGCGGTTTACAATGAGCAGTTCTTC	CASSSGLAVYNEQFF
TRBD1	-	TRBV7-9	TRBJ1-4	TGTGCCAGCAGCTTAGCACAGGGGGCGGGTGAAAAACTGTTTTTT	CASSLAQGAGEKLFF
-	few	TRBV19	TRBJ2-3	TGTGCCAGTAGTGAGAGAGAAGCAACAGATACGCAGTATTTT	CASSEREATDTQYF
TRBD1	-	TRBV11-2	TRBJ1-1	TGTGCCAGCAGCTTAGATTTGGGACAGGGGGAATTGAACACTGAAGCTTTCTTT	CASSLDLGQGELNTEAFF
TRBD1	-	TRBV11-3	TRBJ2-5	TGTGCCAGCAGCCCCGGACAGGGCCAAGAGACCCAGTACTTC	CASSPGQGQETQYF
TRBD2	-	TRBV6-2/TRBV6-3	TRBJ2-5	TGTGCCAGCAGTGTTGGGGCGGGAGGACTATCGGAGACCCAGTACTTC	CASSVGAGGLSETQYF
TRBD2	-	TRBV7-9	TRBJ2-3	TGTGCCAGCAGCGCACAAACTAGCGGGAGCACAGATACGCAGTATTTT	CASSAQTSGSTDTQYF
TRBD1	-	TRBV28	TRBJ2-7	TGTGCCAGCAGTTTCGGGGACCGGGACAGCCTTCCGTCCTACGAGCAGTACTTC	CASSFGDRDSLPSYEQYF
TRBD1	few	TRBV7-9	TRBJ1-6	TGTGCCAGCAGCTTGGCAGGGGGGAGTTCACCCCTCCACTTT	CASSLAGGSSPLHF
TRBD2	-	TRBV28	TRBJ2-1	TGTGCCAGCAGTTTAGCGGGGGGGGACGGTGAGCAGTTCTTC	CASSLAGGDGEQFF